The present entry profiles one T cell receptor beta chain with its context. Its antigen remains unknown. At one end the junction does not follow the germline gene, possibly because of a read error. It was with a sample-barcoded 5' primer and a J-beta primer mix that a second PCR of roughly 7 to 12 cycles was run. From the 5' RACE reads, TCRdb called clonotypes with MiXCR, one entry per CDR3 protein. The profile covers 1,100,000 or so distinct CDR3 sequences, with around 45% appearing a single time and approximately 17% taken by the ten largest. The source of the sample is a study of blood T cells in healthy people across ages. Study-level points and caveats: Among long-lived donors, naive CD4+ cells were more numerous and diversity higher than in aged donors. Possibly confounding the expanded clonotype changes was the fact that donor CMV status was unknown. Measured against age, TCR beta diversity per million T cells decreased in a roughly linear manner.

The CDR3 has 15 amino acids. Per germline, CDR1 DFQATT and CDR2 SNEGSKA (reference sequence). The sample consisted of blood. This TCR was recovered from a woman aged 60-75 years in good health. This chain uses TRBV20-1 with TRBJ2-7; the D gene could be TRBD1 or TRBD2 (5 bases each). CDR3 loop: CNARDRGLHRDEQYF. CDR3 sequence (DNA): TGCAATGCTAGAGATCGGGGCCTGCATAGGGACGAGCAGTACTTC.